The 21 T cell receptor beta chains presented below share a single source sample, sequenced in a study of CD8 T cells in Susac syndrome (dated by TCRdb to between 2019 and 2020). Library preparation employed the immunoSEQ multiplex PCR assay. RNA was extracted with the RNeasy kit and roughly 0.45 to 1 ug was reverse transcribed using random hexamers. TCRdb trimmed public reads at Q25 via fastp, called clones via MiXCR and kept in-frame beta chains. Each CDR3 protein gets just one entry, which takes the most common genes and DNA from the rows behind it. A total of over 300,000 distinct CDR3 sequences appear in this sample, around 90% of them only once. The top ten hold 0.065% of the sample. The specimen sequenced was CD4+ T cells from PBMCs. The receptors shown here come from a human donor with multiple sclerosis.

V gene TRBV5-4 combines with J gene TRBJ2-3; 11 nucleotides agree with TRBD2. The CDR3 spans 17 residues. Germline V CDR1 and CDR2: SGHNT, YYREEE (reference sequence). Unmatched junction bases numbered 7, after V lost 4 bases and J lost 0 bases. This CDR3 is CASSQLGLAESTDTQYF. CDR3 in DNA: TGTGCCAGCAGCCAACTGGGACTAGCGGAGAGCACAGATACGCAGTATTTT.

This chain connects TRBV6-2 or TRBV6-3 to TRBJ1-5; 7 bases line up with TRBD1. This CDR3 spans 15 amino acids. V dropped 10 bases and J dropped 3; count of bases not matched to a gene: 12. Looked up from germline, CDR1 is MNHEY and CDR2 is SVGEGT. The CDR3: CATSPQGQVNQPQHF. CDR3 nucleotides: TGTGCCACCAGCCCACAGGGGCAAGTCAATCAGCCCCAGCATTTT.

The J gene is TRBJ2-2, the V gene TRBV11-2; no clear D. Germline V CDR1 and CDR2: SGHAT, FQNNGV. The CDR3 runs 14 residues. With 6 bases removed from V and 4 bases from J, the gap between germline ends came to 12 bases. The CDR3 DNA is TGTGCCAGCAGTTCCCTCCTCTCCACCGGGGAGCTGTTTTTT. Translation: CASSSLLSTGELFF.

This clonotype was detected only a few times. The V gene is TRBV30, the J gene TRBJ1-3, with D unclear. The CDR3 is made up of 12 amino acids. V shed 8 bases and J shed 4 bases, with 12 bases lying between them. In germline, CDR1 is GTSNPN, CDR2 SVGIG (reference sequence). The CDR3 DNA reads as TGTGCCCGAATGACGGAGGGAAACACCATATATTTT. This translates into CARMTEGNTIYF.

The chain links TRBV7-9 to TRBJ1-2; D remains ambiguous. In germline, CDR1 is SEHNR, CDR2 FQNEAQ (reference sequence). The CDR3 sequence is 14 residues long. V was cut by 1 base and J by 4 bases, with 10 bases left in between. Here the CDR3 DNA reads TGTGCCAGCAGCTTAGTCCCCCCAGGCTATGGCTACACCTTC. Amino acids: CASSLVPPGYGYTF.

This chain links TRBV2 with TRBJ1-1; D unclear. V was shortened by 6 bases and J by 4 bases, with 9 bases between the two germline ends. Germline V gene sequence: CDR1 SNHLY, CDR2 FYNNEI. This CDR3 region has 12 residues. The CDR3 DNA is TGTGCCAGCAGAGCCGACCTCACTGAAGCTTTCTTT. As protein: CASRADLTEAFF.

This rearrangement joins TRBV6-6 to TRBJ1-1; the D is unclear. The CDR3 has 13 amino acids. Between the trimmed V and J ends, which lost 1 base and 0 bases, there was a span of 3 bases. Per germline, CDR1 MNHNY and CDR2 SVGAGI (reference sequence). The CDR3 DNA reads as TGTGCCAGCAGTTACTTCTTGAACACTGAAGCTTTCTTT. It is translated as CASSYFLNTEAFF.

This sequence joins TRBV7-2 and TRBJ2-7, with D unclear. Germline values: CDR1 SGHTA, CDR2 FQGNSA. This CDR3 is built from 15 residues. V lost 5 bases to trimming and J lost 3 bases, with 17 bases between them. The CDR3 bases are TGTGCCAGCAGCGATTCCCCCGGGCCGAACTACGAGCAGTACTTC. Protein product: CASSDSPGPNYEQYF.

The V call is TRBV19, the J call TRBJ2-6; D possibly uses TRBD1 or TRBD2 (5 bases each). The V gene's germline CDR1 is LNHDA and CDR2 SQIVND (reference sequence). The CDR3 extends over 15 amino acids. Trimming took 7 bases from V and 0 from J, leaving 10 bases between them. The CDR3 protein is CASTTGRSGANVLTF. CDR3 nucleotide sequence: TGTGCCAGTACCACGGGGCGCTCTGGGGCCAACGTCCTGACTTTC.

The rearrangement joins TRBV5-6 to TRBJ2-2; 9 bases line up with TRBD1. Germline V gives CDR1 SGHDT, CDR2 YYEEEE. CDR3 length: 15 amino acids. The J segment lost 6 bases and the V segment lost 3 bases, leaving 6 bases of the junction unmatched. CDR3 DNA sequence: TGTGCCAGCAGCTCTCCGGGACAGGGTGCCGGGGAGCTGTTTTTT. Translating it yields CASSSPGQGAGELFF.

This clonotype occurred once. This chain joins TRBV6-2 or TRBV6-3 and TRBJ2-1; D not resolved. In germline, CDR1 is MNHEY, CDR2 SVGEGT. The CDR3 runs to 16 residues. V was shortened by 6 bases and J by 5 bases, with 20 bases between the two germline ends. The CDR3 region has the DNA TGTGCCAGCAGACCTTTGACAAAGTCGTCCCACAATGAGCAGTTCTTC. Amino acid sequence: CASRPLTKSSHNEQFF.

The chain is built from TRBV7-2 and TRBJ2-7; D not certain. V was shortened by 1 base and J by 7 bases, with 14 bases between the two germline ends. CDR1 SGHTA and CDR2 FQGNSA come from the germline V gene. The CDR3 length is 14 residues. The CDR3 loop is CASSLVGGPGEQYF. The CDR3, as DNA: TGTGCCAGCAGCTTAGTCGGTGGTCCGGGTGAGCAGTACTTC. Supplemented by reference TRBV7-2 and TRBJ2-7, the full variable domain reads GAGVSQSPSNKVTEKGKDVELRCDPISGHTALYWYRQSLGQGLEFLIYFQGNSAPDKSGLPSDRFSAERTGGSVSTLTIQRTQQEDSAVYLCASSLVGGPGEQYFGPGTRLTVT.

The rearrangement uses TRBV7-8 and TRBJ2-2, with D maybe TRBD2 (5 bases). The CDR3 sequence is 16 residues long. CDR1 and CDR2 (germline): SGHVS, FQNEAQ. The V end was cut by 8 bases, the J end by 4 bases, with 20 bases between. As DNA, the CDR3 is TGTGCCAGCGACCCTGTTGGGCGAGCGGTCACCGGGGAGCTGTTTTTT. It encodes CASDPVGRAVTGELFF.

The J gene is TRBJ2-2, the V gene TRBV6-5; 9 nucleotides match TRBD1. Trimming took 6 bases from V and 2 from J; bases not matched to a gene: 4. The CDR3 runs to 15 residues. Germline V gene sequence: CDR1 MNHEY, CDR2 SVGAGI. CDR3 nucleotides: TGTGCCAGCAGACCGGGACAGGGAAACACCGGGGAGCTGTTTTTT. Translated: CASRPGQGNTGELFF.

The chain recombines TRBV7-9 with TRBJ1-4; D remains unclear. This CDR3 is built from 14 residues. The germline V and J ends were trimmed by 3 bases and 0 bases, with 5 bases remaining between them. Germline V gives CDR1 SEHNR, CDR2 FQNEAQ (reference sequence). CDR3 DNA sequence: TGTGCCAGCAGCTTTCATGCAACTAATGAAAAACTGTTTTTT. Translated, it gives CASSFHATNEKLFF. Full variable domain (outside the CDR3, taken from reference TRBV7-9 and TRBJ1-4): DTGVSQNPRHKITKRGQNVTFRCDPISEHNRLYWYRQTLGQGPEFLTYFQNEAQLEKSRLLSDRFSAERPKGSFSTLEIQRTEQGDSAMYLCASSFHATNEKLFFGSGTQLSVL.

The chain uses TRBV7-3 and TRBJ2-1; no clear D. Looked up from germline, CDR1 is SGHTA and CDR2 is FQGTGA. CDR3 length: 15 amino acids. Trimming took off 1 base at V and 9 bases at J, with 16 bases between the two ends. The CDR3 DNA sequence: TGTGCCAGCAGCTTAAGGTTCGCGAGCCCGACTGAGCAGTTCTTC. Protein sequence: CASSLRFASPTEQFF.

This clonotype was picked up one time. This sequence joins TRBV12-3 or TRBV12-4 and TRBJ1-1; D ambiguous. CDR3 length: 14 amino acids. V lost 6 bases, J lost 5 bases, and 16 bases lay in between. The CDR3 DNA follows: TGTGCCAGCAGGACCACGGTTCGAAGGACTGAAGCTTTCTTT. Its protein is CASRTTVRRTEAFF.

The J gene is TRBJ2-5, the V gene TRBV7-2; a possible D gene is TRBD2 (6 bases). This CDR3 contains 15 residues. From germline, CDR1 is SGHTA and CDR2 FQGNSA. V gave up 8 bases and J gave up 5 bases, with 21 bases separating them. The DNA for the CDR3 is TGTGCCAGCGTCATCTTCGTGGGGGGTATGGAGACCCAGTACTTC. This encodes CASVIFVGGMETQYF.

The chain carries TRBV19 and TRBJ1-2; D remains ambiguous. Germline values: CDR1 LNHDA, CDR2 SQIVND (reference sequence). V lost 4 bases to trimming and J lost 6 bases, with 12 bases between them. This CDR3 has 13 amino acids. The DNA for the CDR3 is TGTGCCAGTAGTACCACTCCAGATGATGGCTACACCTTC. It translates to CASSTTPDDGYTF.

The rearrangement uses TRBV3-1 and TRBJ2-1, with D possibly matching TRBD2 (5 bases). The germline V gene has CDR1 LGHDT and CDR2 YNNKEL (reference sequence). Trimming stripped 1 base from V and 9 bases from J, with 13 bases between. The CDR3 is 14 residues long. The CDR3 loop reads CASSQARGEGEQFF. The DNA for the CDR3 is TGTGCCAGCAGCCAAGCTCGGGGAGAGGGTGAGCAGTTCTTC.

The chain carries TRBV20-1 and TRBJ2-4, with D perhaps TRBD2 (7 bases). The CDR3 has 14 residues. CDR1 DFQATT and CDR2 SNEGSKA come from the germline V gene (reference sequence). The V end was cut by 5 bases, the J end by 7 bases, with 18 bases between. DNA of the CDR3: TGCAGTGCTCCGGACCGAAGGGGGGGTAACATTCAGTACTTC. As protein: CSAPDRRGGNIQYF.